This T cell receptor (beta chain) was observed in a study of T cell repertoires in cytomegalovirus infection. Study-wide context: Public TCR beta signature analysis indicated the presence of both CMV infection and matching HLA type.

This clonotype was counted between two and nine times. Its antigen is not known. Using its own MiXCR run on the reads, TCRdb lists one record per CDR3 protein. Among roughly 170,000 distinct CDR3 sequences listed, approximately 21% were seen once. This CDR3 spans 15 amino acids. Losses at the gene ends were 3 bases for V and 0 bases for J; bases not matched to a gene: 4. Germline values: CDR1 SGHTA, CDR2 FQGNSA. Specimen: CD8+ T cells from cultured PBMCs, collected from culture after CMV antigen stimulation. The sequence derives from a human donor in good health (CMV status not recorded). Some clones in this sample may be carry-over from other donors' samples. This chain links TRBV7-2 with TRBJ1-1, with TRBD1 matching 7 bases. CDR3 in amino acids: CASSLGQFMNTEAFF. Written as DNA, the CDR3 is TGTGCCAGCAGCTTGGGACAGTTCATGAACACTGAAGCTTTCTTT. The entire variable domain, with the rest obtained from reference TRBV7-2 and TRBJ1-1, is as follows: GAGVSQSPSNKVTEKGKDVELRCDPISGHTALYWYRQSLGQGLEFLIYFQGNSAPDKSGLPSDRFSAERTGGSVSTLTIQRTQQEDSAVYLCASSLGQFMNTEAFFGQGTRLTVV.